This T cell receptor beta chain was retrieved from a study of regulatory T cells in long-lasting Graves disease. Study conclusions and caveats: Among persistent patients, a larger number of public clonotypes were shared (2,741) than among newly diagnosed patients (just over 950).

The CDR3 extends over 14 amino acids. Trimming shortened V by 3 bases and J by 2 bases, and 9 bases separated the two germline ends. About this clonotype: Its matching antigen is unknown.

In building TCR beta libraries, iRepertoire HTBI primers were used together with Arm-PCR of CDR3 regions. One entry per CDR3 protein, called by TCRdb with MiXCR from the multiplex PCR reads. The table records roughly 450,000 distinct CDR3 sequences, less than 25% of them present only once. Noted time point: persistent/refractory GD, antithyroid drugs over 5 years with positive TRAb. RNA from PBMCs was the source of the TCR library. The chain combines TRBV12-3 or TRBV12-4 with TRBJ2-3; TRBD2 is a possible D gene (5 bases). The material was peripheral blood mononuclear cells (PBMCs), obtained when the disease was refractory, from a patient treated with antithyroid drugs. The sequence was collected from a female donor with Graves disease. The CDR3 bases are TGTGCCAGCAGTTTTCAGCGGAACACAGATACGCAGTATTTT. Protein product: CASSFQRNTDTQYF.